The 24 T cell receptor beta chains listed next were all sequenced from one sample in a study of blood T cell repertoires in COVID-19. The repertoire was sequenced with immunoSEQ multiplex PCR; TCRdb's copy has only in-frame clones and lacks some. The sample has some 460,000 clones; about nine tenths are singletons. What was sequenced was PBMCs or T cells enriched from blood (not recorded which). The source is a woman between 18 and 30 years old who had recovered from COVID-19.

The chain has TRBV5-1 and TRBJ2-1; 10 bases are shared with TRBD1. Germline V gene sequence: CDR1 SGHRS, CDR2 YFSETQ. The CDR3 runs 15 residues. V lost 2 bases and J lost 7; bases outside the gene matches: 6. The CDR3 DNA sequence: TGCGCCAGCAGCTTAGGGACAGGGGAAATGAATGAGCAGTTCTTC. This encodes CASSLGTGEMNEQFF. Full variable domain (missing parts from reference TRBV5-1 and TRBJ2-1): KAGVTQTPRYLIKTRGQQVTLSCSPISGHRSVSWYQQTPGQGLQFLFEYFSETQRNKGNFPGRFSGRQFSNSRSEMNVSTLELGDSALYLCASSLGTGEMNEQFFGPGTRLTVL.

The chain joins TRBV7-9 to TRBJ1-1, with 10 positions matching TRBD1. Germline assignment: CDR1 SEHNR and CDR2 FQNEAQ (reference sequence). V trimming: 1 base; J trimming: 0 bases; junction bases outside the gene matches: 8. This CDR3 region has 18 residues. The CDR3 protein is CASSLERGTGVLNTEAFF. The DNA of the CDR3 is TGTGCCAGCAGCTTAGAAAGAGGGACAGGGGTCTTGAACACTGAAGCTTTCTTT.

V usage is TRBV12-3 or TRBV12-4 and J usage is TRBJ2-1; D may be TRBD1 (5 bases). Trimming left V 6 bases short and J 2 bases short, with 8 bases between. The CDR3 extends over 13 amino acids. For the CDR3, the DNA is TGTGCCAGCAGGGACACCCCCTACAATGAGCAGTTCTTC. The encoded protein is CASRDTPYNEQFF.

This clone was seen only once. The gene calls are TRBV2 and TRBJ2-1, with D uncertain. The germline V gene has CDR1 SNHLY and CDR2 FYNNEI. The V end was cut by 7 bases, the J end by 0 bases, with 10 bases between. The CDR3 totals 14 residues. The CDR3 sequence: CASNRVSSYNEQFF. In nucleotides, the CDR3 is TGTGCCAGCAACCGGGTGAGCTCCTACAATGAGCAGTTCTTC.

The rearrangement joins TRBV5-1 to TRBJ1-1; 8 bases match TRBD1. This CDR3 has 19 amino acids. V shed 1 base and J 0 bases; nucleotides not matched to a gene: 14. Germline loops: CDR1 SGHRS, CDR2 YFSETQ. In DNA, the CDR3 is TGCGCCAGCAGCTTGTTTATCGCGGGACAGGATAGGATGAACACTGAAGCTTTCTTT. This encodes CASSLFIAGQDRMNTEAFF.

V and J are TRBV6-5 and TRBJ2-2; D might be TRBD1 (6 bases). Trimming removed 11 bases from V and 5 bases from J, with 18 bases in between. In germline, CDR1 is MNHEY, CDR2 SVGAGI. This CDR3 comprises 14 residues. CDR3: CAAKRGLETGELFF. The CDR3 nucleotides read TGTGCCGCCAAAAGGGGGTTGGAAACCGGGGAGCTGTTTTTT.

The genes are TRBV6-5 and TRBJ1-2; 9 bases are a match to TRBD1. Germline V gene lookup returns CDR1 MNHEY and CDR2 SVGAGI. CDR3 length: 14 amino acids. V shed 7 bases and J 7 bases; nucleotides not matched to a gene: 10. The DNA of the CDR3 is TGTGCCAGCACCCTAAGGACAGGGGACGCTGGCTACACCTTC. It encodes CASTLRTGDAGYTF.

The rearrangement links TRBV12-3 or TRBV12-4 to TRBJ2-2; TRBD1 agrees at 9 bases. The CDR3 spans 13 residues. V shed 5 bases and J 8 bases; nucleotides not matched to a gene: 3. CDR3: CASSQDRGGELFF. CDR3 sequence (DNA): TGTGCCAGCAGTCAGGACAGGGGAGGGGAGCTGTTTTTT.

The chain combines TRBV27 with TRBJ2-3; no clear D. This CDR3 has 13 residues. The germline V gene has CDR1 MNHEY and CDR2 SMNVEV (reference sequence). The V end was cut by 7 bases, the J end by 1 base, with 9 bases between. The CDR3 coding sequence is TGTGCCAGCACCCCTTCCGGCACAGATACGCAGTATTTT. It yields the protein CASTPSGTDTQYF.

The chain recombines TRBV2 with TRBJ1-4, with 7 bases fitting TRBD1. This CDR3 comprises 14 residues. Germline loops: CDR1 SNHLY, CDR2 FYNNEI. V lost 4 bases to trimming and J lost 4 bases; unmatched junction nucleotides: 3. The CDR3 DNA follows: TGTGCCAGCAGTGTCCAGGGGGATAATGAAAAACTGTTTTTT. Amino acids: CASSVQGDNEKLFF. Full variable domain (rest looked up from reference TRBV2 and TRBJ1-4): EPEVTQTPSHQVTQMGQEVILRCVPISNHLYFYWYRQILGQKVEFLVSFYNNEISEKSEIFDDQFSVERPDGSNFTLKIRSTKLEDSAMYFCASSVQGDNEKLFFGSGTQLSVL.

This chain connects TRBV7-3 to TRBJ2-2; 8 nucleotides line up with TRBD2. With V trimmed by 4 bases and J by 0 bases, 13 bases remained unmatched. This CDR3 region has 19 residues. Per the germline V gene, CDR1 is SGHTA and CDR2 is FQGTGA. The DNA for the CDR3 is TGTGCCAGCAGCTCCCCTACTAGCGGATCGAGATCGAACACCGGGGAGCTGTTTTTT. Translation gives CASSSPTSGSRSNTGELFF.

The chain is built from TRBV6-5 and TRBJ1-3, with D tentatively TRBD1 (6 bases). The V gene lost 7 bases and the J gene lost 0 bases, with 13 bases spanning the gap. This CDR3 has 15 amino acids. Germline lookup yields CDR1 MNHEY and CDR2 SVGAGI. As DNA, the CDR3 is TGTGCCAGCACTCAGGACAGTAGCTCTGGAAACACCATATATTTT. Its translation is CASTQDSSSGNTIYF.

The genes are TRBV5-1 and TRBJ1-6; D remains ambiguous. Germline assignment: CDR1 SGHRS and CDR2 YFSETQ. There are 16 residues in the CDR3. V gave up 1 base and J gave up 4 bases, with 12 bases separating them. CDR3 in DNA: TGCGCCAGCAGCTTGACCGGAGTTCAATATAATTCACCCCTCCACTTT. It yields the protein CASSLTGVQYNSPLHF.

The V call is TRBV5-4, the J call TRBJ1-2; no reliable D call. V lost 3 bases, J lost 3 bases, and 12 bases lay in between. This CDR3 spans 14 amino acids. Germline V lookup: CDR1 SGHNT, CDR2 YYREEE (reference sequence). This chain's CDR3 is CASSSLGRDYGYTF. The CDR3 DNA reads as TGTGCCAGCAGCTCACTCGGGAGGGACTATGGCTACACCTTC.

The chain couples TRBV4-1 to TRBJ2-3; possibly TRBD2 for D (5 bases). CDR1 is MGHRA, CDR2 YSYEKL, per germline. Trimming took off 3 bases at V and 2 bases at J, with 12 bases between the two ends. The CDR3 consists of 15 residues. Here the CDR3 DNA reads TGCGCCAGCAGCCAGTCGCTAGCTGACACAGATACGCAGTATTTT. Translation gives CASSQSLADTDTQYF.

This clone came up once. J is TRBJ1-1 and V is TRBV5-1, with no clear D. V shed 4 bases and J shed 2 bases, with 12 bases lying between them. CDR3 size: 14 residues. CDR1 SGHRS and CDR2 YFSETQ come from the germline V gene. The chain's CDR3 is CASSPTVVNTEAFF. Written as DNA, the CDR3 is TGCGCCAGCAGCCCTACAGTTGTAAACACTGAAGCTTTCTTT.

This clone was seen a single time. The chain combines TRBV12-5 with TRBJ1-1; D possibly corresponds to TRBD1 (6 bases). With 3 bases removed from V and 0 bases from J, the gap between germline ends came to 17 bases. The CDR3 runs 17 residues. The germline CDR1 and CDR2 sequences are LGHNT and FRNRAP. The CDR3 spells CASGFYAGTKVNTEAFF. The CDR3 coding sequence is TGTGCTAGTGGTTTTTACGCCGGGACAAAGGTGAACACTGAAGCTTTCTTT. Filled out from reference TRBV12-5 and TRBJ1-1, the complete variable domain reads DARVTQTPRHKVTEMGQEVTMRCQPILGHNTVFWYRQTMMQGLELLAYFRNRAPLDDSGMPKDRFSAEMPDATLATLKIQPSEPRDSAVYFCASGFYAGTKVNTEAFFGQGTRLTVV.

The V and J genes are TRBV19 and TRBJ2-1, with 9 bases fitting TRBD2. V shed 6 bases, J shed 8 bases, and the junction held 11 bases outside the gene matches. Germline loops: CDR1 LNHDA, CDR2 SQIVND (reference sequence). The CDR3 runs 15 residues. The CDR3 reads CASSRTSVRRDEQFF. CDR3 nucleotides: TGTGCCAGTAGCCGGACTAGCGTCCGTCGGGATGAGCAGTTCTTC.

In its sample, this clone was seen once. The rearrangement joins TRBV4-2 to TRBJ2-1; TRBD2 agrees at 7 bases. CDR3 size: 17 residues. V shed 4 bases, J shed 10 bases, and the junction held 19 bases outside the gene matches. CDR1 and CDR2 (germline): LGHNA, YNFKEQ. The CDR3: CASSLRARQGGEGEQFF. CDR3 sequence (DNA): TGTGCCAGCAGCCTAAGGGCCCGTCAGGGTGGGGAGGGAGAGCAGTTCTTC.

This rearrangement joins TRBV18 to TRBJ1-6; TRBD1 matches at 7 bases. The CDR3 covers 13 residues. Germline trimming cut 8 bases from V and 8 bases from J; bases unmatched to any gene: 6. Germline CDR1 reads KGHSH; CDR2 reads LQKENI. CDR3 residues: CASGQGVDSPLHF. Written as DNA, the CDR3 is TGTGCCAGCGGGCAGGGGGTAGATTCACCCCTCCACTTT.

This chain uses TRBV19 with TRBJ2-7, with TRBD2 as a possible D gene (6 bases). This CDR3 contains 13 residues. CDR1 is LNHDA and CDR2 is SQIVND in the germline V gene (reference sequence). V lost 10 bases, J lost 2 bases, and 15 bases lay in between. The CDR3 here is CATSAGTPYEQYF. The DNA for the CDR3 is TGTGCCACCTCGGCGGGGACCCCCTACGAGCAGTACTTC.

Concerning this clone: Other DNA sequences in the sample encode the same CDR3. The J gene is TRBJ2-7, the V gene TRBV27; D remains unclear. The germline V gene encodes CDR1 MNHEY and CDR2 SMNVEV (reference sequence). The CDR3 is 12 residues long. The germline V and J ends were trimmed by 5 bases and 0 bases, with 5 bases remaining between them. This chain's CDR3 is CASSPNSYEQYF. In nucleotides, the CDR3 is TGTGCCAGCAGTCCCAACTCCTACGAGCAGTACTTC.

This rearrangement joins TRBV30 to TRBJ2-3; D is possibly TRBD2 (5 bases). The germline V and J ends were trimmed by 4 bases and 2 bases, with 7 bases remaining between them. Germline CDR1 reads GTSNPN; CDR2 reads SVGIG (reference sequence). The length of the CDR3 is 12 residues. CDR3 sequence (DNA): TGTGCCTGGACGAGGGACACAGATACGCAGTATTTT. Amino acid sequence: CAWTRDTDTQYF.

This CDR3 is CASSRSSGTSGGGDTQYF. As DNA, the CDR3 is TGTGCCAGCAGCCGATCCTCCGGGACTAGCGGGGGGGGAGATACGCAGTATTTT. The chain joins TRBV3-1 (or the pseudogene TRBV3-2) to TRBJ2-3; TRBD2 matches 16 bases. In germline, CDR1 is LGHDT, CDR2 YNNKEL (reference sequence). The V and J ends lost 4 bases and 5 bases, in that order; junction bases with no gene match: 9. This CDR3 has 18 residues.